This T cell receptor beta chain was recovered during a study of T cell repertoires in cytomegalovirus infection. TCRdb passed the reads through MiXCR, listing each CDR3 protein once. The sample has 250,000 to 300,000 distinct CDR3 sequences, about a quarter seen once. Trimming removed 6 bases at V and 0 bases at J, with 10 bases between. In germline, CDR1 is SQVTM, CDR2 ANQGSEA. The CDR3 is 13 amino acids. The TCR originated in a human donor in good health (CMV status not recorded). Some clones in this sample may be carry-over from other donors' samples. Sequenced sample: PBMCs. V usage is TRBV29-1 and J usage is TRBJ2-3; the D gene is possibly TRBD2 (6 bases). CDR3 loop: CSVSGTSTDTQYF. For the CDR3, the DNA is TGCAGCGTGTCCGGGACTAGCACAGATACGCAGTATTTT.